Each of the 6 T cell receptor beta chains below was sequenced from the same sample in a study of Graves' ophthalmopathy and Graves' hyperthyroidism. Amplification of the TCR beta CDR3 regions used RNA transcripts (as template). First-round RT-PCR relied on HTBI primers, and a second-round multiplex PCR came next. TCRdb ran MiXCR on the multiplex PCR reads and lists one entry per CDR3 protein. The sample comprises fewer than 600,000 distinct CDR3 sequences, around 14% of which are singletons, and around 9.8% rests with the top ten. The specimen sequenced was blood. These receptors all stem from a woman between 25 and 40 years old with Graves' ophthalmopathy.

This chain's CDR3 is CASRILGDTRAFF. CDR3 DNA sequence: TGTGCCAGCAGAATTCTCGGGGACACCCGAGCTTTCTTT. The chain combines TRBV12-3 or TRBV12-4 with TRBJ1-1; D is possibly TRBD1 (6 bases). The ends were cut back, 6 bases at V and 10 bases at J, with 18 bases in the middle. The CDR3 loop spans 13 amino acids.

This clonotype was seen repeatedly, ten times or more. The gene calls are TRBV12-3 or TRBV12-4 and TRBJ2-7, with D possibly matching TRBD1 (6 bases). The CDR3 consists of 14 residues. The germline V and J ends were trimmed by 4 bases and 0 bases, with 10 bases remaining between them. The CDR3 is CASSWTDNSYEQYF. The DNA of the CDR3 is TGTGCCAGCAGTTGGACAGACAACTCCTACGAGCAGTACTTC.

This clonotype was seen ten or more times. The chain has TRBV27 and TRBJ2-7, with D perhaps matching TRBD1 (7 bases). The V gene lost 3 bases and the J gene lost 4 bases, with 16 bases spanning the gap. The CDR3 covers 15 residues. Per germline, CDR1 MNHEY and CDR2 SMNVEV (reference sequence). The CDR3 here is CASSFLGGAGYEQYF. CDR3 nucleotide sequence: TGTGCCAGCAGTTTTTTAGGGGGCGCGGGGTACGAGCAGTACTTC.

There are many counts of this clonotype. CDR3 in DNA: TGTGCCAGTAGTATAGTGGCAGGGTCCGTCAGCGAGCAGTACTTC. Residues: CASSIVAGSVSEQYF. The chain couples TRBV19 to TRBJ2-7; a possible D gene is TRBD1 (5 bases). The CDR3 runs 15 residues. Germline-derived CDR1 and CDR2 are LNHDA and SQIVND (reference sequence). The germline V and J ends were trimmed by 1 base and 6 bases, with 16 bases remaining between them.

This clonotype occurred many times. The V call is TRBV28, the J call TRBJ1-1; perhaps TRBD1 as D (5 bases). Trimming pared 7 bases from V and 6 bases from J, leaving 12 bases between. This CDR3 comprises 12 residues. Germline-derived CDR1 and CDR2 are MDHEN and SYDVKM. The CDR3 sequence is CASNGRGPEAFF. In nucleotides, the CDR3 is TGTGCCAGCAACGGGAGGGGCCCTGAAGCTTTCTTT.

This clonotype was detected a few times. The V gene is TRBV28, the J gene TRBJ1-1, with D perhaps matching TRBD1 (5 bases). This CDR3 region has 13 residues. Germline CDR1 reads MDHEN; CDR2 reads SYDVKM. Trimming took 6 bases from V and 7 from J, leaving 15 bases between them. The CDR3 here is CASSPSFDSEAFF. In nucleotides, the CDR3 is TGTGCCAGCAGCCCCTCGTTCGACAGTGAAGCTTTCTTT.